This TCR beta chain appears in the sequencing data of a study of monozygotic twins with inflammatory bowel disease (dated by TCRdb to about 2019). Regarding the study in general: A total of approximately 28 monozygotic twin pairs were included in the full study, comprising nine German pairs (four IBD-concordant, five IBD-discordant) and 19 IBD-discordant Danish pairs. The search for disease-associated traits relied mainly on comparing IBD patients with their genetically identical healthy co-twins within discordant pairs. Each individual had, on average, about 151 000 unique TCRalpha sequences and 181 000 unique TCRbeta sequences available for analysis. What the research found in general, with its limitations: The results gave no support for a single strong signal or clonotype linked to IBD. Repertoire similarity did not differ between concordant and discordant twins, which could be due to limited statistical power. IBD patients had lower TCRbeta repertoire diversity, measured by the inverse Simpson index, than their healthy co-twins. Fewer clonotypes were shared with other individuals by IBD patients than by healthy twins, most markedly in patients showing signs of disease activity. Background noise and inter-individual variability may have been introduced into the repertoires by the differing immunosuppressive treatments among patients. Different T cell subtypes could not be distinguished in the analysis.

Library preparation used 5' RACE. Preparation of each TCR library used 3,000 to 4,000 ng of total RNA. For each sample, cDNA synthesis was carried out in eight separate reactions using SMARTScribe reverse transcriptase. During cDNA synthesis, template switching introduced unique molecular identifiers that contained a 6-nucleotide sample barcode. Amplification of TCRalpha and TCRbeta cDNA involved two nested PCRs of approximately 16 and 10 cycles, and each PCR was followed by bead purification. Before amplification, the cDNA was treated with uracil DNA-glycosylase and purified using the QIAquick PCR purification kit. In the second PCR, Illumina TruSeq-compatible adapters and sample-specific barcodes were added. TapeStation and Qubit were used to check library quality and concentration, and about 5 ng of each library was pooled. Sequencing of pooled libraries was carried out on an Illumina HiSeq2500 single-index Rapid Run using 2 x 100 bp reads and custom sequencing primers. The paper's data handling went like this. MiGEC version 1.2.6 was used for UMI-based consensus assembly to correct PCR and sequencing errors. V(D)J alignment, clonotype assembly and CDR3 extraction were performed with MiXCR version 2.1.1. To normalise gene usage, clonotype sharing and MAIT/NKT TCR abundance, the analysis used the top 1000, 10 000 and 20 000 clonotypes per sample. After downsampling to 27 000 UMIs, diversity was calculated as the inverse Simpson index using the vegan R package. Paired Mann-Whitney U tests were applied to discordant twin pairs, with Benjamini-Hochberg correction for multiple testing. After TCRdb reprocessed the reads, each CDR3 protein sequence was kept as one row, without DNA. The V and J calls come from TCRdb's annotation, not from the publication. This specimen's table enumerates some 450,000 distinct CDR3 sequences. Of the sample, approximately 2.4% falls within the top ten clones.

Turning to this clonotype: Its antigen is currently not known.

From each donor, a roughly 2.7 ml peripheral blood sample was collected into PAXgene tubes and stored at -80 degrees C. Without T cell sorting, total RNA was isolated from whole blood using the PAXgene blood miRNA kit on an automated QIAcube. Peripheral blood from monozygotic twin pairs, either concordant or discordant for inflammatory bowel disease, underwent deep TCRalpha and TCRbeta repertoire profiling that used unique molecular barcoding. Smoking habits were recorded for all twin pairs, with individuals classified as current, former or never smokers. The CDR3 contains 15 residues, cysteine and phenylalanine counted. The nucleotide record is missing. CDR1 LNHDA and CDR2 SQIVND were looked up in the germline V gene (reference sequence).

Source material: blood. The sequence came from a human donor with ulcerative colitis or Crohn's disease, or a healthy co-twin of an affected twin (not recorded which). The chain joins TRBV19 to TRBJ2-1. The CDR3 reads as follows: CASSIDFQDYNEQFF.